Following are 22 T cell receptor beta chains from one sample sequenced in a study of T cell clonality in common variable immunodeficiency. Broader study findings: In common variable immunodeficiency, TCR beta chains reportedly carried fewer deletions and N-nucleotide insertions.

Some clones are missing from TCRdb's copy, which holds only in-frame ones; the method was immunoSEQ multiplex PCR. The data list around 40,000 clones, none observed once; approximately 5.5% falls to the top ten. Their specific antigens are unknown. Sample: peripheral blood mononuclear cells. These TCRs come from a human donor with common variable immunodeficiency.

This clone appeared many times. The covered CDR3 bases are TGTGCCAGCAGTCCCTGGACACCCCACACC. Protein sequence: CASSPWTPHT. The CDR3 reads in full as CASSPWTPHTLHF. The V call is TRBV27, the J call TRBJ1-6; maybe TRBD1 (5 bases). The read gets to within 3 residues of the CDR3 end, and the germline J gene fills in the rest. The CDR3 is made up of 13 amino acids. CDR1 MNHEY and CDR2 SMNVEV come from the germline V gene (reference sequence).

This clone was recorded a few times. The read is 3 residues too short to cover the CDR3 end, so that end is filled in from the germline J gene. The chain couples TRBV18 to TRBJ1-2, with D tentatively TRBD1 (5 bases). The CDR3 is made up of 14 amino acids. Per germline, CDR1 KGHSH and CDR2 LQKENI. CDR3 amino acids: CASSPGAGQRGYTF. CDR3 DNA, as far as it was read: TGTGCCAGCTCACCTGGGGCAGGGCAGCGCGGC.

This clone was observed a few times. The CDR3 end falls 3 residues outside the read, so it is completed with the germline J gene. The chain uses TRBV19 and TRBJ2-5; 7 bases map to TRBD1. The CDR3 sequence is 14 residues long. The germline V gene has CDR1 LNHDA and CDR2 SQIVND (reference sequence). V gave up 4 bases and J gave up 5 bases; unmatched junction bases: 7. CDR3 bases read: TGTGCCAGTAGTACCGGACAGGTTTGGGAGACC. The encoded protein is CASSTGQVWET. The full CDR3 sequence reads CASSTGQVWETQYF.

This clone showed up just a few times. With the read ending 3 residues before the CDR3 end, the germline J gene is used to fill in that end. This chain links TRBV2 with TRBJ2-3; D is perhaps TRBD1 (5 bases). The germline gives CDR1 SNHLY, CDR2 FYNNEI. V was shortened by 8 bases and J by 2 bases, with 14 bases between the two germline ends. The CDR3 spans 14 residues. CDR3 residues: CASQVQGNTDTQYF. The CDR3 DNA, read in part, is TGTGCCAGCCAGGTCCAGGGAAACACAGATACG.

This clone was recorded a few times. The CDR3 end lies 3 residues beyond the end of the read and is filled in from the germline J gene. V usage is TRBV11-2 and J usage is TRBJ2-7; 11 nucleotides agree with TRBD2. V trimming: 6 bases; J trimming: 3 bases; junction bases outside the gene matches: 7. The CDR3 covers 15 residues. The germline gives CDR1 SGHAT, CDR2 FQNNGV. CDR3 amino acids: CASSFSGGADYEQYF. The DNA read from the CDR3 is TGTGCCAGCAGTTTTAGCGGGGGGGCTGACTACGAG.

This clone has more than one count but fewer than ten. The read ends 3 residues shy of where the CDR3 ends; the end is completed using the germline J gene. The chain carries TRBV6-2 or TRBV6-3 and TRBJ2-5; 13 bases match TRBD2. This CDR3 is built from 16 residues. Germline CDR1 is MNHEY and CDR2 is SVGEGT. The CDR3 bases that were read are TGTGCCAGCAGTCGGACTAGCGGGGGAGTGAGGGAAACC. Translation gives CASSRTSGGVRET. The CDR3 in full is CASSRTSGGVRETQYF.

Regarding this clone: With the read ending 3 residues before the CDR3 end, the germline J gene is used to fill in that end. This chain links TRBV7-9 with TRBJ1-4; D is possibly TRBD1 (6 bases). With 5 bases removed from V and 7 bases from J, the gap between germline ends came to 17 bases. Per the germline V gene, CDR1 is SEHNR and CDR2 is FQNEAQ (reference sequence). The CDR3 length is 15 residues. The covered CDR3 bases are TGTGCCAGCAGCCAGGGTCAGGGGAGGGCTGAAAAA. Residues: CASSQGQGRAEK. The whole CDR3 reads CASSQGQGRAEKLFF. The full variable domain, with the rest looked up from reference TRBV7-9 and TRBJ1-4, is DTGVSQNPRHKITKRGQNVTFRCDPISEHNRLYWYRQTLGQGPEFLTYFQNEAQLEKSRLLSDRFSAERPKGSFSTLEIQRTEQGDSAMYLCASSQGQGRAEKLFFGSGTQLSVL.

This clone occurred a few times. The CDR3 goes on 3 residues after the read ends, and that part is filled in from the germline J gene. This rearrangement joins TRBV2 to TRBJ2-2, with TRBD2 matching over 7 bases. The CDR3 totals 14 residues. Germline trimming cut 4 bases from V and 5 bases from J; bases unmatched to any gene: 4. From germline, CDR1 is SNHLY and CDR2 FYNNEI. The CDR3 here is CASSARERTGELFF. The sequenced part of the CDR3 DNA is TGTGCCAGCAGTGCGCGGGAGCGAACCGGGGAG.

Ten or more counts support this clone. The observed sequence ends 3 residues before the CDR3 terminus, with the missing tail filled in from the germline J gene. The V and J genes are TRBV20-1 and TRBJ2-7, with 7 bases lining up with TRBD2. CDR1 is DFQATT, CDR2 SNEGSKA, per germline (reference sequence). V lost 2 bases to trimming and J lost 3 bases; unmatched junction nucleotides: 7. This CDR3 region has 14 residues. The CDR3: CSARYRGGGYEQYF. Partial CDR3 DNA: TGCAGTGCTAGATATCGGGGCGGGGGCTACGAG.

This clone appeared many times. The DNA read from the CDR3 is TGCAGCGTCTCCATCGGGGGGCTTGGGTATGGC. It codes for CSVSIGGLGYG. The whole CDR3 protein reads CSVSIGGLGYGYTF. The gene calls are TRBV29-1 and TRBJ1-2, with D possibly being TRBD1 (6 bases). The read falls 3 residues short of the CDR3 end, and the missing part is taken from the germline J gene. V was cut by 6 bases and J by 5 bases, with 19 bases left in between. The V gene's germline CDR1 is SQVTM and CDR2 ANQGSEA. This CDR3 has 14 residues. The entire variable domain, with the rest obtained from reference TRBV29-1 and TRBJ1-2, is as follows: SAVISQKPSRDICQRGTSLTIQCQVDSQVTMMFWYRQQPGQSLTLIATANQGSEATYESGFVIDKFPISRPNLTFSTLTVSNMSPEDSSIYLCSVSIGGLGYGYTFGSGTRLTVV.

This clone has just a few counts. Sequencing ends 3 residues short of the CDR3 end; the germline J gene provides the rest. The J gene is TRBJ2-5, the V gene TRBV20-1; 13 positions agree with TRBD2. This CDR3 spans 14 amino acids. Germline V gene lookup returns CDR1 DFQATT and CDR2 SNEGSKA (reference sequence). V lost 4 bases to trimming and J lost 5 bases; unmatched junction nucleotides: 4. CDR3 amino acids: CSAKGTSGTETQYF. The CDR3 bases that were read are TGCAGTGCTAAGGGGACTAGCGGGACGGAGACC.

This clone has ten or more counts. Read sequence stops 3 residues before the CDR3 end, and the germline J gene provides the missing end. This chain links TRBV11-2 with TRBJ2-2, with D hard to call. V lost 3 bases to trimming and J lost 2 bases, with 10 bases between them. CDR3 length: 15 amino acids. Germline-derived CDR1 and CDR2 are SGHAT and FQNNGV. The CDR3 sequence: CASSLTSTNTGELFF. The DNA read from the CDR3 is TGTGCCAGCAGCTTGACTTCTACTAACACCGGGGAG.

In its sample, this clone was seen many times. The read terminates 3 residues ahead of where the CDR3 ends, so the germline J gene completes it. This chain connects TRBV20-1 to TRBJ1-1; D may be TRBD1 (6 bases). The V and J ends lost 7 bases and 7 bases respectively, with 13 bases between them. The germline CDR1 and CDR2 sequences are DFQATT and SNEGSKA (reference sequence). The CDR3 totals 11 residues. The sequenced part of the CDR3 DNA is TGCAGTGGACAGACAGGAGTTGAA. This encodes CSGQTGVE. The CDR3 in full is CSGQTGVEAFF.

The table lists this clone with many counts. The read ends 3 residues before the CDR3 terminus; that terminus is restored from the germline J gene. The chain carries TRBV5-1 and TRBJ1-1; the match to TRBD1 covers 7 bases. Trimming at V came to 2 bases and at J to 5 bases, leaving 6 bases not matched to a gene. Germline lookup yields CDR1 SGHRS and CDR2 YFSETQ. The CDR3 consists of 14 residues. The CDR3 bases that were read are TGCGCCAGCAGCTTAACAGGGGATCGTACTGAA. This codes for CASSLTGDRTE. The full CDR3 sequence reads CASSLTGDRTEAFF.

This clone was counted at least ten times. The DNA ends 3 residues before the CDR3 does, and the rest of the CDR3 is filled in from the germline J gene. The genes are TRBV30 and TRBJ2-7; the match to TRBD1 covers 8 bases. J was trimmed by 2 bases and V by 1 base; bases with no gene match: 4. Per germline, CDR1 GTSNPN and CDR2 SVGIG (reference sequence). This CDR3 contains 14 residues. CDR3 DNA, as far as it was read: TGTGCCTGGAGTGGGACAGGGACTCCCTACGAG. Amino acids: CAWSGTGTPYE. The entire CDR3 protein is CAWSGTGTPYEQYF.

In this sample, this clone turned up many times. The read comes to an end 3 residues before the CDR3 does, leaving the germline J gene to fill in the end. The chain has TRBV30 and TRBJ1-1, with 7 bases aligning to TRBD1. The germline CDR1 and CDR2 sequences are GTSNPN and SVGIG (reference sequence). Losses at the gene ends were 3 bases for V and 3 bases for J; bases not matched to a gene: 10. This CDR3 contains 15 residues. The DNA read from the CDR3 is TGTGCCTGGAGAGCGCAGGGGGGTGGCCACACTGAA. This encodes CAWRAQGGGHTE. The full CDR3 protein reads CAWRAQGGGHTEAFF.

This clone was detected only a few times. The read falls 3 residues short of the CDR3 end, and the missing part is taken from the germline J gene. J is TRBJ2-2 and V is TRBV19, with 10 bases identical to TRBD1. J gave up 5 bases and V 5 bases, and 11 bases lay outside the gene matches. Germline V CDR1 and CDR2: LNHDA, SQIVND (reference sequence). The CDR3 has 17 amino acids. CDR3 DNA (partial): TGTGCCAGTAGTTTCTCCGGGACAGGGGTTGAGACCGGGGAG. Translating it yields CASSFSGTGVETGE. The whole CDR3 reads CASSFSGTGVETGELFF. The full variable domain, with the rest looked up from reference TRBV19 and TRBJ2-2, is DGGITQSPKYLFRKEGQNVTLSCEQNLNHDAMYWYRQDPGQGLRLIYYSQIVNDFQKGDIAEGYSVSREKKESFPLTVTSAQKNPTAFYLCASSFSGTGVETGELFFGEGSRLTVL.

This clone has ten or more counts. The missing CDR3 end, 3 residues past where the read stops, is filled in from the germline J gene. The rearrangement joins TRBV29-1 to TRBJ2-3; the match to TRBD1 covers 7 bases. The CDR3 length is 13 residues. In germline, CDR1 is SQVTM, CDR2 ANQGSEA. With 4 bases clipped from V and 4 bases from J, the junction kept 5 bases outside the gene matches. Incomplete CDR3 DNA: TGCAGCGTTGGGGACAGTCCGGCAGATACG. Its translation: CSVGDSPADT. The entire CDR3 protein is CSVGDSPADTQYF.

This clone was recorded many times. The sequence runs out 3 residues before the end of the CDR3; the remainder is reconstructed from the germline J gene. This rearrangement joins TRBV5-1 to TRBJ2-1, with 9 bases matching TRBD1. The V segment lost 3 bases and the J segment 3 bases; nucleotides outside the gene matches: 4. The germline V gene has CDR1 SGHRS and CDR2 YFSETQ. The CDR3 loop spans 15 amino acids. CDR3 DNA (partial): TGCGCCAGCAGCTCAACAGGGGGCGGCTACAATGAG. It is translated as CASSSTGGGYNE. The full-length CDR3 reads as CASSSTGGGYNEQFF. Supplemented by reference TRBV5-1 and TRBJ2-1, the full variable domain reads KAGVTQTPRYLIKTRGQQVTLSCSPISGHRSVSWYQQTPGQGLQFLFEYFSETQRNKGNFPGRFSGRQFSNSRSEMNVSTLELGDSALYLCASSSTGGGYNEQFFGPGTRLTVL.

Regarding this clone: With the read ending 3 residues before the CDR3 end, the germline J gene is used to fill in that end. V gene TRBV18 combines with J gene TRBJ2-6; 10 bases are a match to TRBD1. The V and J ends lost 3 bases and 2 bases, in that order; junction bases with no gene match: 4. This CDR3 comprises 17 residues. Germline CDR1 is KGHSH and CDR2 is LQKENI. The CDR3 DNA, read in part, is TGTGCCAGCTCACCGGGACAGGGGATAACTGGGGCCAACGTC. Its protein is CASSPGQGITGANV. The whole CDR3 sequence is CASSPGQGITGANVLTF.

This clone was recorded at least ten times. The missing CDR3 end, 3 residues past where the read stops, is filled in from the germline J gene. The chain couples TRBV5-4 to TRBJ1-5; 8 nucleotides match TRBD1. The CDR3 spans 15 residues. V lost 4 bases, J lost 1 base, and 4 bases stayed unmatched. Germline lookup yields CDR1 SGHNT and CDR2 YYREEE (reference sequence). CDR3 sequence: CASSRGQASNQPQHF. The CDR3 bases that were read are TGTGCCAGCAGCCGGGGACAGGCAAGCAATCAGCCC.

The CDR3: CASSIPRVNSNQPQHF. The sequenced part of the CDR3 DNA is TGTGCCAGTAGTATACCTCGGGTGAACAGCAATCAGCCC. The rearrangement uses TRBV19 and TRBJ1-5; no clear D. The read ends 3 residues shy of where the CDR3 ends; the end is completed using the germline J gene. Between the trimmed V and J ends, which lost 2 bases and 1 base, there was a span of 12 bases. Germline V gene sequence: CDR1 LNHDA, CDR2 SQIVND (reference sequence). This CDR3 spans 16 amino acids.